This T cell receptor (beta chain) was sequenced in a study of T and B cells in COVID-19 patients. Overall study results and limits: In COVID-19 patients, T cell receptor beta variable and joining gene use was reportedly strongly skewed. Early severe-case samples and blood from mildly ill patients during symptoms were in short supply.

BIOMED2 TRB-A/B primer pools were used in multiplex TRB PCR. TCRdb itself ran the multiplex PCR reads through MiXCR, one entry per CDR3 protein. The repertoire holds 20,000 to 30,000 distinct CDR3 sequences, 32% seen once, with 1.5% to 2% in the top ten. Trimming shortened V by 0 bases and J by 4 bases, and 12 bases separated the two germline ends. There are 15 residues in the CDR3. Germline V gene sequence: CDR1 MGHRA, CDR2 YSYEKL. TRB was amplified from around 250-460 ng of blood genomic DNA. Concerning this clonotype: Antigen unknown.

This TCR was recovered from a human donor who had recovered from COVID-19. Material for sequencing was blood. V and J are TRBV4-1 and TRBJ1-2, with D possibly TRBD1 on 5 matching bases. The DNA of the CDR3 is TGCGCCAGCAGCCAAGATCTCGGGGGTCTCTATGGCTACACCTTC. Translating it yields CASSQDLGGLYGYTF.